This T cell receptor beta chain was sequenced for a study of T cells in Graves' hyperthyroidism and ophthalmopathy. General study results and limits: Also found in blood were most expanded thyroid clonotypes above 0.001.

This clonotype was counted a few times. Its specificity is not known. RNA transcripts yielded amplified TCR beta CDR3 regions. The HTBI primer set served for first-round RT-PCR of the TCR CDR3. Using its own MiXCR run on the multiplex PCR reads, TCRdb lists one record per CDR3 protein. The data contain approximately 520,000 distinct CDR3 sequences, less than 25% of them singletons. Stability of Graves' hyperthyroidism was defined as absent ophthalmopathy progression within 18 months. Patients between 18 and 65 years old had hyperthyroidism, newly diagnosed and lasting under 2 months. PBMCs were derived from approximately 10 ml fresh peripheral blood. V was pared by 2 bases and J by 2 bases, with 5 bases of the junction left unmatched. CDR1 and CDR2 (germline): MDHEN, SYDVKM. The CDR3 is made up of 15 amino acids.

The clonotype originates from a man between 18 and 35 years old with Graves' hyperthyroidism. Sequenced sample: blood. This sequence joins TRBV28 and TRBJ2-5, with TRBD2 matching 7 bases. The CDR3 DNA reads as TGTGCCAGCAGTTTAACTAGCGAACCGCAAGAGACCCAGTACTTC. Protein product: CASSLTSEPQETQYF.